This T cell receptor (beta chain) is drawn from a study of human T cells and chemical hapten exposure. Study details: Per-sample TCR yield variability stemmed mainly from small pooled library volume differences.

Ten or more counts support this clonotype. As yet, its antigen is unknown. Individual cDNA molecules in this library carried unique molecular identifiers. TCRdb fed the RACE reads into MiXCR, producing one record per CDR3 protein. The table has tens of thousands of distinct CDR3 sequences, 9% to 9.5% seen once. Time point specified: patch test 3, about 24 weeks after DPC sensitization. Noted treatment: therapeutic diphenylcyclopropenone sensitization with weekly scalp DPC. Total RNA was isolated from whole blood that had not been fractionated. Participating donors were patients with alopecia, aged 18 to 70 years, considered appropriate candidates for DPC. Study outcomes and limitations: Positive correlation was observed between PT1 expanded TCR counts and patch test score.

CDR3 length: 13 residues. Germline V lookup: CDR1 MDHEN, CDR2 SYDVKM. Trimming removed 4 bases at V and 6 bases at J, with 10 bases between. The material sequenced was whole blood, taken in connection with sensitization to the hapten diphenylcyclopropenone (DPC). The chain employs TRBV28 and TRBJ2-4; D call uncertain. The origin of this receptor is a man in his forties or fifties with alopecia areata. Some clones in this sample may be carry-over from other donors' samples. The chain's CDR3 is CASSSLHRNIQYF. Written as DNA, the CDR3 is TGTGCCAGCAGTTCCCTACACCGAAACATTCAGTACTTC.